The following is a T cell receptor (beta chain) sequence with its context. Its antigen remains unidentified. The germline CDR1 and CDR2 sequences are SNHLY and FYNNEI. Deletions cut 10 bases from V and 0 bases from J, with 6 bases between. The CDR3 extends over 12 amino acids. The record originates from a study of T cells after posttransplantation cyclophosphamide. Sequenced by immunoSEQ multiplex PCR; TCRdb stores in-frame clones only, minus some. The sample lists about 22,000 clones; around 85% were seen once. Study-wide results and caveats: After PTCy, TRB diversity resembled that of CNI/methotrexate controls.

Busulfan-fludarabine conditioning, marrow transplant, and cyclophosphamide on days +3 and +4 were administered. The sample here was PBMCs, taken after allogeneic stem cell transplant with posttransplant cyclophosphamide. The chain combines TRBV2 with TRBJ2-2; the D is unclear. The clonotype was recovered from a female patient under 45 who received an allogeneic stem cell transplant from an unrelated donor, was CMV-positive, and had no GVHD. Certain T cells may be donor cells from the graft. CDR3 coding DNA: TGTGCCAAAACAGCGAACACCGGGGAGCTGTTTTTT. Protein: CAKTANTGELFF.